Listed below are T cell receptor beta chains from one sample, sequenced in a study of T cells after yellow fever vaccination. Each CDR3 protein gets one entry after TCRdb re-called the 5' RACE reads with MiXCR. The table has roughly 32,000 distinct CDR3 sequences, 6.5% to 8.5% seen once. Sample: PBMCs, either bulk or a sorted T-cell subset (CD4+, CD8+, memory, or dextramer-sorted; not recorded which), taken on the day of the first yellow fever vaccination. These receptors all come from a man between 18 and 35 years old who received the YFV17D yellow fever vaccine. CDR3s include the opening cysteine and the closing phenylalanine or tryptophan. The order of the fields is V gene, J gene, clone size, D gene, CDR3 protein, CDR3 DNA. The D gene is left open where the match is weak. Only some rows state a clone size, as once, few, many or a class for expanded clones.

V: TRBV11-3
J: TRBJ1-1
size: .
D: .
CDR3: CASSLTLGTEAFF
DNA: TGTGCCAGCAGCTTAACTCTAGGGACTGAAGCTTTCTTT

V: TRBV5-1
J: TRBJ2-5
size: many
D: .
CDR3: CASSPLRQETQYF
DNA: TGCGCCAGCAGCCCCCTGAGGCAAGAGACCCAGTACTTC

V: TRBV20-1
J: TRBJ1-5
size: many
D: .
CDR3: CSARGQNNQPQHF
DNA: TGCAGTGCCCGGGGGCAGAACAATCAGCCCCAGCATTTT

V: TRBV12-3/TRBV12-4
J: TRBJ2-5
size: many
D: .
CDR3: CASSLVGSQETQYF
DNA: TGTGCCAGCAGTTTAGTGGGCAGCCAAGAGACCCAGTACTTC

V: TRBV5-1
J: TRBJ2-1
size: many
D: .
CDR3: CASSWGSNEQFF
DNA: TGCGCCAGCAGCTGGGGCTCTAATGAGCAGTTCTTC

V: TRBV7-9
J: TRBJ2-3
size: many
D: .
CDR3: CASSSLAESTDTQYF
DNA: TGTGCCAGCAGCTCATTAGCGGAGAGCACAGATACGCAGTATTTT

V: TRBV15
J: TRBJ2-7
size: .
D: TRBD1
CDR3: CATSSTGQSYEQYF
DNA: TGTGCCACCAGCAGTACGGGACAGAGCTACGAGCAGTACTTC

V: TRBV5-6
J: TRBJ1-3
size: .
D: .
CDR3: CASSLDRVNTIYF
DNA: TGTGCCAGCAGCTTGGACAGGGTAAACACCATATATTTT

V: TRBV7-2
J: TRBJ1-1
size: .
D: .
CDR3: CASSLYNTEAFF
DNA: TGTGCCAGCAGCTTATATAACACTGAAGCTTTCTTT

V: TRBV4-2
J: TRBJ2-3
size: many
D: TRBD2
CDR3: CASSQDQGLGADTQYF
DNA: TGTGCCAGCAGCCAAGATCAGGGACTAGGCGCAGATACGCAGTATTTT

V: TRBV18
J: TRBJ1-3
size: many
D: .
CDR3: CASSPRGISGNTIYF
DNA: TGTGCCAGCTCACCTCGAGGGATCTCTGGAAACACCATATATTTT

V: TRBV7-2
J: TRBJ2-3
size: many
D: TRBD2
CDR3: CASSYSGGETDTQYF
DNA: TGTGCCAGCAGCTATAGCGGGGGGGAGACAGATACGCAGTATTTT

V: TRBV10-3
J: TRBJ1-1
size: few
D: .
CDR3: CAISEVTRRAFF
DNA: TGTGCCATCAGTGAGGTAACCCGACGAGCTTTCTTT

V: TRBV7-3
J: TRBJ2-2
size: many
D: .
CDR3: CASSLNGYTGELFF
DNA: TGTGCCAGCAGCTTAAACGGCTACACCGGGGAGCTGTTTTTT

V: TRBV9
J: TRBJ1-1
size: large
D: .
CDR3: CASSVGTGTEAFF
DNA: TGTGCCAGCAGCGTAGGGACGGGCACTGAAGCTTTCTTT

V: TRBV7-2
J: TRBJ2-5
size: few
D: TRBD2
CDR3: CASSPTSRETQYF
DNA: TGTGCCAGCAGCCCGACTAGCCGGGAGACCCAGTACTTC

V: TRBV30
J: TRBJ2-7
size: .
D: TRBD1
CDR3: CAWSRTGGEQYF
DNA: TGTGCCTGGAGTAGGACAGGGGGCGAGCAGTACTTC

V: TRBV6-1
J: TRBJ1-5
size: many
D: TRBD1
CDR3: CASREGTGNGQPQHF
DNA: TGTGCCAGCAGGGAGGGGACAGGGAATGGTCAGCCCCAGCATTTT

V: TRBV4-1
J: TRBJ2-1
size: many
D: TRBD2
CDR3: CASSQDGTSGGEEQFF
DNA: TGCGCCAGCAGCCAAGATGGAACTAGCGGGGGGGAGGAGCAGTTCTTC

V: TRBV5-6
J: TRBJ2-5
size: many
D: .
CDR3: CASSLNGGSGTQYF
DNA: TGTGCCAGCAGCTTGAACGGGGGATCGGGGACCCAGTACTTC

V: TRBV12-3/TRBV12-4
J: TRBJ1-1
size: .
D: .
CDR3: CARSTIRGGEAFF
DNA: TGTGCCAGGAGCACTATACGGGGAGGTGAAGCTTTCTTT

V: TRBV11-2
J: TRBJ2-5
size: many
D: .
CDR3: CASSLQIEETQYF
DNA: TGTGCCAGCAGCTTACAGATTGAAGAGACCCAGTACTTC

V: TRBV19
J: TRBJ2-4
size: many
D: .
CDR3: CASSPYGTDIQYF
DNA: TGTGCCAGTAGTCCATACGGGACGGACATTCAGTACTTC

V: TRBV27
J: TRBJ2-3
size: many
D: TRBD2
CDR3: CASSLRTSGGARDTQYF
DNA: TGTGCCAGCAGTCTCCGGACTAGCGGGGGGGCGAGAGATACGCAGTATTTT

V: TRBV11-2
J: TRBJ1-1
size: many
D: .
CDR3: CASSSRGVTEAFF
DNA: TGTGCCAGCAGCTCCCGAGGGGTGACTGAAGCTTTCTTT

V: TRBV10-3
J: TRBJ1-3
size: .
D: .
CDR3: CAISGRDNSGNTIYF
DNA: TGTGCCATCAGTGGACGGGACAACTCTGGAAACACCATATATTTT

V: TRBV12-3/TRBV12-4
J: TRBJ1-1
size: many
D: .
CDR3: CASSSSDTNTEAFF
DNA: TGTGCCAGCAGTTCCTCGGACACCAACACTGAAGCTTTCTTT

V: TRBV7-2
J: TRBJ2-2
size: .
D: .
CDR3: CASSFGGQGNSGELFF
DNA: TGTGCCAGCAGCTTTGGAGGCCAGGGGAATTCCGGGGAGCTGTTTTTT

V: TRBV5-1
J: TRBJ2-1
size: many
D: .
CDR3: CASSYVARTGMGLTEQFF
DNA: TGCGCCAGCAGCTACGTAGCGCGAACAGGGATGGGGTTGACTGAGCAGTTCTTC

V: TRBV11-2
J: TRBJ2-2
size: many
D: TRBD2
CDR3: CASGRGVTGELFF
DNA: TGTGCCAGCGGTCGGGGGGTCACCGGGGAGCTGTTTTTT

V: TRBV25-1
J: TRBJ2-5
size: many
D: .
CDR3: CASSGRDQGETQYF
DNA: TGTGCCAGCAGTGGTCGGGACCAAGGGGAGACCCAGTACTTC

V: TRBV4-3
J: TRBJ1-2
size: many
D: TRBD1
CDR3: CASSLRQGRYGYTF
DNA: TGCGCCAGCAGCCTCAGACAGGGTCGCTATGGCTACACCTTC

V: TRBV24-1
J: TRBJ2-1
size: many
D: TRBD1
CDR3: CATRTGGNYNEQFF
DNA: TGTGCCACCAGGACAGGGGGTAACTACAATGAGCAGTTCTTC

V: TRBV24-1
J: TRBJ2-1
size: many
D: .
CDR3: CATSDPQRTGNNEQFF
DNA: TGTGCCACCAGTGACCCCCAAAGGACCGGTAACAATGAGCAGTTCTTC

V: TRBV5-1
J: TRBJ2-5
size: many
D: .
CDR3: CASSLTNQETQYF
DNA: TGCGCCAGCAGCCTGACAAACCAAGAGACCCAGTACTTC

V: TRBV2
J: TRBJ2-1
size: many
D: .
CDR3: CASSEQRIYNEQFF
DNA: TGTGCCAGCAGTGAACAGAGGATTTACAATGAGCAGTTCTTC

V: TRBV3-1
J: TRBJ2-6
size: many
D: .
CDR3: CASRDSGRISGANVLTF
DNA: TGTGCCAGCAGGGATTCGGGGCGCATCTCTGGGGCCAACGTCCTGACTTTC

V: TRBV11-2
J: TRBJ2-4
size: many
D: .
CDR3: CASSLSLGDKNIQYF
DNA: TGTGCCAGCAGCTTATCCCTGGGGGACAAAAACATTCAGTACTTC

V: TRBV20-1
J: TRBJ2-1
size: many
D: TRBD2
CDR3: CSAYLAGFNEQFF
DNA: TGCAGTGCCTACCTAGCGGGGTTCAATGAGCAGTTCTTC

V: TRBV6-2/TRBV6-3
J: TRBJ2-6
size: many
D: .
CDR3: CASSRLRPGANVLTF
DNA: TGTGCCAGCAGTCGACTGAGACCTGGGGCCAACGTCCTGACTTTC

V: TRBV7-2
J: TRBJ1-5
size: .
D: .
CDR3: CASSSTVDTSQHF
DNA: TGTGCCAGCAGCTCCACAGTAGACACGTCCCAGCATTTT

V: TRBV5-1
J: TRBJ2-3
size: many
D: TRBD1
CDR3: CASSLRTGVTDTQYF
DNA: TGCGCCAGCAGCCTAAGGACAGGAGTCACAGATACGCAGTATTTT

V: TRBV7-9
J: TRBJ2-2
size: many
D: TRBD1
CDR3: CASSPGPGQGNTGELFF
DNA: TGTGCCAGCAGCCCCGGCCCGGGACAGGGAAACACCGGGGAGCTGTTTTTT

V: TRBV12-3/TRBV12-4
J: TRBJ1-5
size: many
D: .
CDR3: CASSSGHNNQPQHF
DNA: TGTGCCAGCAGTTCTGGGCACAACAATCAGCCCCAGCATTTT

V: TRBV4-1
J: TRBJ2-5
size: .
D: .
CDR3: CASSQISGQETQYF
DNA: TGCGCCAGCAGCCAAATAAGCGGTCAAGAGACCCAGTACTTC

V: TRBV7-8
J: TRBJ2-7
size: many
D: .
CDR3: CASRQRVVGYEQYF
DNA: TGTGCCAGCAGACAGAGGGTTGTGGGTTACGAGCAGTACTTC

V: TRBV5-1
J: TRBJ2-5
size: many
D: TRBD2
CDR3: CASSPPVAGEETQYF
DNA: TGCGCCAGCAGCCCCCCCGTAGCGGGGGAAGAGACCCAGTACTTC

V: TRBV6-1
J: TRBJ1-1
size: many
D: .
CDR3: CASFPRGTDTEAFF
DNA: TGTGCCAGTTTCCCTAGGGGTACGGACACTGAAGCTTTCTTT

V: TRBV7-3
J: TRBJ2-6
size: .
D: .
CDR3: CASSRDRPSSGANVLTF
DNA: TGTGCCAGCAGTCGTGACAGGCCAAGCTCTGGGGCCAACGTCCTGACTTTC